This T cell receptor beta chain was identified in a study of T-cell memory formation after mild COVID-19. Across the study: TCR clusters mostly belonged to single donors. Study results and limitations: In pre-infection memory, a portion of responding clones appeared, which suggested that cross-reactive memory joined.

The CDR3 is made up of 16 amino acids. CDR1 is SNHLY and CDR2 is FYNNEI in the germline V gene. Trimming removed 2 bases from V and 1 base from J, with 14 bases in between. Constant-segment primers served in 5'RACE that generated TCR alpha and TCR beta cDNA libraries bearing sample barcodes and UMIs. TCRdb recomputed calls from the 5' RACE reads with MiXCR, one row per CDR3 protein. Among around 62,000 distinct CDR3 sequences listed, 28% were seen once. This clonotype was observed at least ten times. What it binds is unknown. This receptor was identified in a man aged 18-30 years who had mild COVID-19 (a few samples of this study predate the infection). Cell type and time point are not known. V gene TRBV2 combines with J gene TRBJ1-1; weak D call: TRBD1 (6 bases). Sample: PBMCs or a T cell subset sorted from them (not recorded which). In DNA, the CDR3 is TGTGCCAGCAGTGAAAGGGGGGGGGAAAAGAACACTGAAGCTTTCTTT. Its translation: CASSERGGEKNTEAFF.